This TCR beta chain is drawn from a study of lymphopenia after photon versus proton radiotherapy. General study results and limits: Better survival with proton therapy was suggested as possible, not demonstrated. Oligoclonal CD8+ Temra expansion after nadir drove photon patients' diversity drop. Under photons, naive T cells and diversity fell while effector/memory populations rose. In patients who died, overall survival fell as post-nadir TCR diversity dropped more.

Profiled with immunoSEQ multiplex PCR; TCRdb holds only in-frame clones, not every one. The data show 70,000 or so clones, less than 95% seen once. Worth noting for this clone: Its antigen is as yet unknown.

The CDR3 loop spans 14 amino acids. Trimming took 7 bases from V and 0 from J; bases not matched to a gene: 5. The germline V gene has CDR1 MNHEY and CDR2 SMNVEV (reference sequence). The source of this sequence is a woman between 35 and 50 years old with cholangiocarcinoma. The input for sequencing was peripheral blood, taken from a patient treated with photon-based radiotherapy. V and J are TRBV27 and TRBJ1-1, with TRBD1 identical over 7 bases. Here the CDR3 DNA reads TGTGCCAGCACCCCGGACAGGTTGAACACTGAAGCTTTCTTT. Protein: CASTPDRLNTEAFF.